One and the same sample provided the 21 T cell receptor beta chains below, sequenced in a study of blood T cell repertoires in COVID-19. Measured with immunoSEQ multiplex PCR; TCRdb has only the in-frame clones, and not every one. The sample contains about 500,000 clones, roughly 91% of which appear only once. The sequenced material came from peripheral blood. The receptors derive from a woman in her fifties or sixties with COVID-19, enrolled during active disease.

The CDR3 reads CASSYLGYEQYF. As DNA, the CDR3 is TGTGCCAGCAGTTACCTAGGATACGAGCAGTACTTC. The chain combines TRBV27 with TRBJ2-7; D is uncertain. The V gene lost 4 bases and the J gene lost 4 bases, with 8 bases spanning the gap. CDR3 length: 12 amino acids. Looked up from germline, CDR1 is MNHEY and CDR2 is SMNVEV (reference sequence).

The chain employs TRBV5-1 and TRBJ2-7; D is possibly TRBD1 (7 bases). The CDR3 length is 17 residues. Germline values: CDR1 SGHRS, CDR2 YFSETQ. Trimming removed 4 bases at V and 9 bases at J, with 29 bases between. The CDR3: CASSPTGAGGPYGGQYF. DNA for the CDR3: TGCGCCAGCAGCCCGACGGGGGCAGGGGGACCCTACGGGGGGCAGTACTTC. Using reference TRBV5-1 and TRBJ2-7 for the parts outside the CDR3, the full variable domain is KAGVTQTPRYLIKTRGQQVTLSCSPISGHRSVSWYQQTPGQGLQFLFEYFSETQRNKGNFPGRFSGRQFSNSRSEMNVSTLELGDSALYLCASSPTGAGGPYGGQYFGPGTRLTVT.

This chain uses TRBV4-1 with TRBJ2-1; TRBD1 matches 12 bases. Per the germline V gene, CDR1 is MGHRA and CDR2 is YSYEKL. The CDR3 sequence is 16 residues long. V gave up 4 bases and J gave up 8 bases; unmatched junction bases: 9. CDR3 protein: CASSPLGQGAKDEQFF. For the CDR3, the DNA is TGCGCCAGCAGCCCACTGGGACAGGGGGCGAAGGATGAGCAGTTCTTC.

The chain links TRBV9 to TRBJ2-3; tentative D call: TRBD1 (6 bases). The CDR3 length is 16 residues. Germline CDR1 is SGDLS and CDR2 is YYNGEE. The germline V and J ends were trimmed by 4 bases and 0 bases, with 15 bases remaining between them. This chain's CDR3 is CASSPPQGPSTDTQYF. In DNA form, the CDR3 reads TGTGCCAGCAGCCCCCCCCAGGGGCCTAGCACAGATACGCAGTATTTT.

The CDR3 coding sequence is TGTGCCAGCAGACGAGTATCCTACAATGAGCAGTTCTTC. It encodes CASRRVSYNEQFF. The rearrangement joins TRBV7-8 to TRBJ2-1; D remains unclear. Germline CDR1 and CDR2: SGHVS and FQNEAQ. The CDR3 has 13 amino acids. V shed 6 bases and J shed 1 base, with 7 bases lying between them.

CDR3 loop: CASSYSQGMGYGYTF. The DNA for the CDR3 is TGTGCCAGCAGTTACTCGCAGGGAATGGGCTATGGCTACACCTTC. V and J are TRBV6-2 or TRBV6-3 and TRBJ1-2; possible D gene TRBD1, 5 bases. Trimming took 0 bases from V and 4 from J, leaving 12 bases between them. This CDR3 is 15 amino acids long. Germline V CDR1 and CDR2: MNHEY, SVGEGT.

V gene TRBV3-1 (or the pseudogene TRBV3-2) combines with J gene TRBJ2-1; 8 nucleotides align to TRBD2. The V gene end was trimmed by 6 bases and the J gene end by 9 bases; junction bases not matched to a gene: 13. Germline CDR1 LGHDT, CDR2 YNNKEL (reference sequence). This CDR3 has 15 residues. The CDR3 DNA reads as TGTGCCAGCAGTCAACGGGGGGGGACCCCTCTTGAGCAGTTCTTC. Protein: CASSQRGGTPLEQFF.

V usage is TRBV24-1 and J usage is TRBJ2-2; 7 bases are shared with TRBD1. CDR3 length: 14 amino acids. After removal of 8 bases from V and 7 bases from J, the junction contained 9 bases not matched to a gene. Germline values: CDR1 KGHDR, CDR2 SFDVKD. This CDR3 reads CATKGDSGGGELFF. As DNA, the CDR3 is TGTGCCACCAAGGGGGACAGCGGAGGCGGGGAGCTGTTTTTT.

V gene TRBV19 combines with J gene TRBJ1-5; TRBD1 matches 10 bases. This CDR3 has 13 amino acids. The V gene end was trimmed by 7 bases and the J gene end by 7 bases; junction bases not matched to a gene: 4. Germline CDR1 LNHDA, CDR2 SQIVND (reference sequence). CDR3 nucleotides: TGTGCCAGTACCGGGGACAGGGGCCAGCCCCAGCATTTT. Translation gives CASTGDRGQPQHF.

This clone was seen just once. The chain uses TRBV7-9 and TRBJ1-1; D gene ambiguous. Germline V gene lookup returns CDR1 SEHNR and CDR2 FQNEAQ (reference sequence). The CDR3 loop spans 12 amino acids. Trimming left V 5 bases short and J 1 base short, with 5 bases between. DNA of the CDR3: TGTGCCAGCAGCCAGTCGAACACTGAAGCTTTCTTT. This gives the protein CASSQSNTEAFF. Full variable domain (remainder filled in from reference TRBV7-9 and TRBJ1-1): DTGVSQNPRHKITKRGQNVTFRCDPISEHNRLYWYRQTLGQGPEFLTYFQNEAQLEKSRLLSDRFSAERPKGSFSTLEIQRTEQGDSAMYLCASSQSNTEAFFGQGTRLTVV.

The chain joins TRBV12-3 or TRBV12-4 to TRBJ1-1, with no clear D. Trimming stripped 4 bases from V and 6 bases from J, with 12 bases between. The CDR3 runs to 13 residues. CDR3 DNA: TGTGCCAGCAGTTCCCTAATCGGGGCTGAAGCTTTCTTT. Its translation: CASSSLIGAEAFF.

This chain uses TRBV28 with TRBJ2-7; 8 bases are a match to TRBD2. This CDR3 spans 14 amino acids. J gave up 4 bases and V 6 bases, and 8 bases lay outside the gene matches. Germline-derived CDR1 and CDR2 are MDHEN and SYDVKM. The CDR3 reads CASRSGTSFYEQYF. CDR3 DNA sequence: TGTGCCAGCAGATCCGGGACTAGTTTTTACGAGCAGTACTTC. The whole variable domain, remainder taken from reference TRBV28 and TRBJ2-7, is DVKVTQSSRYLVKRTGEKVFLECVQDMDHENMFWYRQDPGLGLRLIYFSYDVKMKEKGDIPEGYSVSREKKERFSLILESASTNQTSMYLCASRSGTSFYEQYFGPGTRLTVT.

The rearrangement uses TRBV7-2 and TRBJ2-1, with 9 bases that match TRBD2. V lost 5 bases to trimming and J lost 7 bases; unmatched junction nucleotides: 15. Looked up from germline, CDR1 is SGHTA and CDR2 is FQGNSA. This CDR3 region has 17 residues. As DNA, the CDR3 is TGTGCCAGCAGCCCGGTAGGCGGGGGGGCAATTGGAAATGAGCAGTTCTTC. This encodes CASSPVGGGAIGNEQFF. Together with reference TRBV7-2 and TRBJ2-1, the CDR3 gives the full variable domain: GAGVSQSPSNKVTEKGKDVELRCDPISGHTALYWYRQSLGQGLEFLIYFQGNSAPDKSGLPSDRFSAERTGGSVSTLTIQRTQQEDSAVYLCASSPVGGGAIGNEQFFGPGTRLTVL.

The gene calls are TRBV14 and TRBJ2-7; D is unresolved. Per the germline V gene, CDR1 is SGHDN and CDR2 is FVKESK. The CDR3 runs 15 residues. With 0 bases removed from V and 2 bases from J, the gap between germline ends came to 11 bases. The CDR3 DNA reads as TGTGCCAGCAGCCAAGAAGCCGCCTTCACCTACGAGCAGTACTTC. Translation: CASSQEAAFTYEQYF. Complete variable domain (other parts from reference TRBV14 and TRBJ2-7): EAGVTQFPSHSVIEKGQTVTLRCDPISGHDNLYWYRRVMGKEIKFLLHFVKESKQDESGMPNNRFLAERTGGTYSTLKVQPAELEDSGVYFCASSQEAAFTYEQYFGPGTRLTVT.

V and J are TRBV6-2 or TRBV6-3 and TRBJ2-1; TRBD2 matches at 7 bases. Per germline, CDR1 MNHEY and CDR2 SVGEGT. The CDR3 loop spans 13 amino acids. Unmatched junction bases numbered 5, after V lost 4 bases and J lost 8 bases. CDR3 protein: CASSLQAGYEQFF. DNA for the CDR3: TGTGCCAGCAGTTTACAAGCGGGGTATGAGCAGTTCTTC.

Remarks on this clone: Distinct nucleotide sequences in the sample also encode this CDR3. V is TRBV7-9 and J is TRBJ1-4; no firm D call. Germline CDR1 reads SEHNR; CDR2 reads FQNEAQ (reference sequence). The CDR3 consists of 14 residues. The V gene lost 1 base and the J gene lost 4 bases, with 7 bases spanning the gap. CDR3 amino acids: CASSLGQDNEKLFF. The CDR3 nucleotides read TGTGCCAGCAGCTTAGGGCAGGATAATGAAAAACTGTTTTTT.

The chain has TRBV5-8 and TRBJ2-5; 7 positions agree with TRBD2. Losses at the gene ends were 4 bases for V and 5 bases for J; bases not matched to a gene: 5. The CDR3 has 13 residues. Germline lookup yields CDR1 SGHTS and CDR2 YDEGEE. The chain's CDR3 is CASSRRGKETQYF. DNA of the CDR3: TGTGCCAGCAGCCGGCGGGGGAAGGAGACCCAGTACTTC.

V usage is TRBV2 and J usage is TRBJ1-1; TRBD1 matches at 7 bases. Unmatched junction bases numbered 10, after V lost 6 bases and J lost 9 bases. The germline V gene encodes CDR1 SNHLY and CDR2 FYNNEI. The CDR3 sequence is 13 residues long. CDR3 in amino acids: CASSFDDRDKAFF. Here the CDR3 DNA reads TGTGCCAGCAGCTTCGATGACAGGGATAAAGCTTTCTTT.

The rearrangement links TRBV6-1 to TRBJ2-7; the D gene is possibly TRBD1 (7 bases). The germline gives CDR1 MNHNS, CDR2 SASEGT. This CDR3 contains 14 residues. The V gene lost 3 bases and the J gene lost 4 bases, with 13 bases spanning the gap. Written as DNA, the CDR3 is TGTGCCAGCAGTGATAAGGGGGGACAGTACGAGCAGTACTTC. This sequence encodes CASSDKGGQYEQYF.

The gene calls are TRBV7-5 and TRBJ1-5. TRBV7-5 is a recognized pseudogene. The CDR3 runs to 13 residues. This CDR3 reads CASSLEVRQPQHF. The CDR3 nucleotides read TGTGCCAGCAGCTTGGAGGTAAGGCAGCCCCAGCATTTT.

CDR3 bases: TGTGCCACCAGTGTTAGCGGGGCCAGCACAGATACGCAGTATTTT. This encodes CATSVSGASTDTQYF. The chain carries TRBV24-1 and TRBJ2-3; 8 bases align to TRBD2. The germline V gene encodes CDR1 KGHDR and CDR2 SFDVKD. The trim removed 5 bases at V and 0 bases at J, leaving 3 bases unmatched. CDR3 length: 15 residues.